This is a list of T cell receptor beta chains from one sample in a study of blood T cells in healthy people across ages. TCRdb ran MiXCR on the 5' RACE reads and lists one entry per CDR3 protein. Of around 990,000 distinct CDR3 sequences in the sample, 20% to 25% are singletons; the top ten hold around 0.75%. These records were also assigned to another study, of T cells of mothers and their children.

Sequenced: blood. These receptor sequences come from a girl between 2 and 10 years old in good health. CDR3s include the opening cysteine and the closing phenylalanine or tryptophan. Fields, in order: V gene, clone size, J gene, D gene, CDR3 DNA, CDR3 protein. A D gene is named only where the DNA matches it firmly. Size is stated for part of the rows, as once, few or many counts, or as a class when the clone is expanded.

>TRBV29-1|-|TRBJ2-2|-
TGCAGCGTTCCCTCAAAAGGGGAGCTGTTTTTT
CSVPSKGELFF
>TRBV28|-|TRBJ1-2|TRBD1
TGTGCCGCATCGCCCGGGACAGCCTACTCTAACTATGGCTACACCTTC
CAASPGTAYSNYGYTF
>TRBV2|-|TRBJ1-2|-
TGTGCCAGCAGGGGAGGTGTTAAGGGTTTCTATGGCTACACCTTC
CASRGGVKGFYGYTF
>TRBV6-5|-|TRBJ2-7|TRBD1
TGTGCCAGCAGTTACGGATGGGACAGGGCGAGCTCCTACGAGCAGTACTTC
CASSYGWDRASSYEQYF
>TRBV11-1|few|TRBJ2-6|-
TGTGCCAGCAGCTTAACAGGGACTGGGGCCAACGTCCTGGCTTTC
CASSLTGTGANVLAF
>TRBV4-1|-|TRBJ2-5|-
TGCGCCAGCGGCCCCGAAAGGGAGCTTTGGGAGACCCAGTACTTC
CASGPERELWETQYF
>TRBV27|-|TRBJ1-5|-
TGTGCCAGCAGCAAAGGAGGGGACCAGCCCCAGCATTTT
CASSKGGDQPQHF
>TRBV20-1|few|TRBJ2-1|-
TGCAGTGCTACCCCGGGCACCCCAAGGAATGAGCAGTTCTTC
CSATPGTPRNEQFF
>TRBV27|many|TRBJ1-1|-
TGTGCCAGCGATCCCCATCGGAAGAACACTGAAGCTTTCTTT
CASDPHRKNTEAFF
>TRBV20-1|-|TRBJ2-7|-
TGCAGTGCTCGCGGGGGCACCCTCGGGAACGAGCAGTACTTC
CSARGGTLGNEQYF
>TRBV2|few|TRBJ2-5|TRBD2
TGTGCCACCGTCGGACTAGCGGATGATGAGACCCAGTACTTC
CATVGLADDETQYF
>TRBV10-3|-|TRBJ2-3|TRBD2
TGTGCCATCCTTGACCGGGGGGACACAGATACGCAGTATTTT
CAILDRGDTDTQYF
>TRBV13|few|TRBJ2-5|-
TGTGCCAGCGCCCCGAGATCCCAGGAGACCCAGTACTTC
CASAPRSQETQYF
>TRBV29-1|-|TRBJ2-5|-
TGCAGCGTTGGATTAGCTTTCGGGCAGGAGACCCAGTACTTC
CSVGLAFGQETQYF